This TCR beta chain was sequenced in a study of technical replicates of blood from a handful of donors. The germline V gene has CDR1 SEHNR and CDR2 FQNEAQ (reference sequence). The CDR3 spans 11 residues. Between the trimmed V and J ends, which lost 4 bases and 6 bases, there was a span of 6 bases. Clones were read by immunoSEQ multiplex PCR, and TCRdb kept only the in-frame ones, dropping some. The table records some 70,000 clones, roughly nine tenths of them present only once. This chain links TRBV7-9 with TRBJ1-1, with D hard to call. The source material was PBMCs. The receptor comes from a human donor in good health. Some clones in this sample may be carry-over from other donors' samples. The CDR3 is CASSSGAEAFF. CDR3 bases: TGTGCCAGCAGCTCCGGAGCTGAAGCTTTCTTT.